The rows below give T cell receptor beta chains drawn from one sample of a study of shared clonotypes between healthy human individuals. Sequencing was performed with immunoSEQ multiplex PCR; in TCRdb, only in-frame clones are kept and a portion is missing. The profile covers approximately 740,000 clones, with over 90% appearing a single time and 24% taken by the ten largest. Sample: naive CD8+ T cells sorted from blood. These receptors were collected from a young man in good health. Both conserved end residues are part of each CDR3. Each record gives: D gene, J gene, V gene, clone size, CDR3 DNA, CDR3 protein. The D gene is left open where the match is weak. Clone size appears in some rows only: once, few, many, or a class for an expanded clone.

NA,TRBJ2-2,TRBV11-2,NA,TGTGCCAGCAGCTTAGATGGTCGGAGGGCCTTGAACACCGGGGAGCTGTTTTTT,CASSLDGRRALNTGELFF
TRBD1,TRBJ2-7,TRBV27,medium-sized,TGTGCCAGCAGCCTCCAGGGGGCAAACTACGAGCAGTACTTC,CASSLQGANYEQYF
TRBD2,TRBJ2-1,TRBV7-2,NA,TGTGCCAGCAGCTTAGAGGGAACGGGTAGCGGGAGACTTAATGAGCAGTTCTTC,CASSLEGTGSGRLNEQFF
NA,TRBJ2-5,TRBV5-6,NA,TGTGCCAGCATCCTCGGGGGCGGGGAGACAAAAGAGACCCAGTACTTC,CASILGGGETKETQYF
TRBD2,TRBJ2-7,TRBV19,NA,TGTGCCAGTACGGGGGGGATCTTTCCTTACGAGCAGTACTTC,CASTGGIFPYEQYF
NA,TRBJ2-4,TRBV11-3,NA,TGTGCCAGCAGCGACGCAGGGCCGCAAAACATTCAGTACTTC,CASSDAGPQNIQYF
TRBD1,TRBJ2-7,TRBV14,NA,TGTGCCAGCAGCCAATCCCAGGGGGCCTACGAGCAGTACTTC,CASSQSQGAYEQYF
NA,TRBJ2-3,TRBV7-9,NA,TGTGCCAGCAGCTTTGGTGCAGATACGCAGTATTTT,CASSFGADTQYF
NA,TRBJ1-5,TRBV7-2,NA,TGTGCCAGCAGCTTAGAAGTTTGGGGGGATCAGCCCCAGCATTTT,CASSLEVWGDQPQHF
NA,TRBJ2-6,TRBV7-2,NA,TGTGCCAGCAGCTTAGGGAGGGGGCACTCTGGGGCCAACGTCCTGACTTTC,CASSLGRGHSGANVLTF
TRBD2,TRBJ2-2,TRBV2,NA,TGTGCCGCACTAGCGGGAGGTTTGACCGGGGAGCTGTTTTTT,CAALAGGLTGELFF
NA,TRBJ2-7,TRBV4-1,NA,TGCGCCAGCAGCCCGGACTCCTACGAGCAGTACTTC,CASSPDSYEQYF
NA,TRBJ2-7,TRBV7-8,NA,TGTGCCAGCAGTCTGGGGGGATACTCCTACGAGCAGTACTTC,CASSLGGYSYEQYF
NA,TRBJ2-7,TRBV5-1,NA,TGCGCCAGCTCTACAGGCTACTCCTACGAGCAGTACTTC,CASSTGYSYEQYF
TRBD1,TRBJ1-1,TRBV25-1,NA,TGTGCCAGCAGTGGAGGACAGGATGAAGCTTTCTTT,CASSGGQDEAFF
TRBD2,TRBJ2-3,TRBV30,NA,TGTGCCTGGAGTGCTAGCGGGATTAGCACAGATACGCAGTATTTT,CAWSASGISTDTQYF
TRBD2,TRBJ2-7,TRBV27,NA,TGTGCCAGCAGTCTCCTAGCGGGAGACTCTCGGGTCGAGCAGTACTTC,CASSLLAGDSRVEQYF
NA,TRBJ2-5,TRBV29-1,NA,TGCAGCGACAGGGATGCTCGGGGGACCCAGTACTTC,CSDRDARGTQYF
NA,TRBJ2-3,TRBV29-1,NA,TGCAGCGTTGAGGACCGGGACTTCACAGATACGCAGTATTTT,CSVEDRDFTDTQYF
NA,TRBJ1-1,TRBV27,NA,TGTGCCAGCAGTTTATTTCGGAACACTGAAGCTTTCTTT,CASSLFRNTEAFF
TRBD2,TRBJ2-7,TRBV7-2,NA,TGTGCCAGCAGCTTCGGGCTAGCGGGGGCCTACGAGCAGTACTTC,CASSFGLAGAYEQYF
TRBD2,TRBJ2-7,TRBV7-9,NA,TGTGCCAGCAGCGGGGGGACTAGCGGGTACGAGCAGTACTTC,CASSGGTSGYEQYF
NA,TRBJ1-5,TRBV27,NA,TGTGCCAGCAGCTTGGCCCGGAATCAGCCCCAGCATTTT,CASSLARNQPQHF
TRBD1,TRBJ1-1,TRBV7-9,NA,TGTGCCAGCAGTTCTGGACAGGGGCCTGAAGCTTTCTTT,CASSSGQGPEAFF
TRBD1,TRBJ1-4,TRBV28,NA,TGTGCCAGCAGTTTATACCAGGGGGCGGCTAATGAAAAACTGTTTTTT,CASSLYQGAANEKLFF
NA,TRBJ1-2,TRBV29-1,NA,TGCAGCGTTGAGACAGAGGGCTATGGCTACACCTTC,CSVETEGYGYTF
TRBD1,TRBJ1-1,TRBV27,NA,TGTGCCAGCGGGGACAGGGGAGGATGGAGAGCTTTCTTT,CASGDRGGWRAFF
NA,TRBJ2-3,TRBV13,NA,TGTGCCAGCAGCCCAAGGGGGAGGAACACAGATACGCAGTATTTT,CASSPRGRNTDTQYF
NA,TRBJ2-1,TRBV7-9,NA,TGTGCCAGCAGCTTAGGAGCCAATGAGCAGTTCTTC,CASSLGANEQFF
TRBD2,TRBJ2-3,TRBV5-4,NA,TGTGCCAGCAGCTTGCTCACTAGCGGTACCAGCACAGATACGCAGTATTTT,CASSLLTSGTSTDTQYF
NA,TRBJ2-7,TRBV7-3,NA,TGTGCCAGCAGCTTAGTGGTAGCGGCTACCTACGAGCAGTACTTC,CASSLVVAATYEQYF
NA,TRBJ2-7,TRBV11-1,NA,TGTGCCAGCAGCTTGGGGCCTTTCGAGCAGTACTTC,CASSLGPFEQYF
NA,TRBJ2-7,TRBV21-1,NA,TGTGCCAGCAGCAAAGAGAAAGGCTACGAGCAGTACTTC,CASSKEKGYEQYF
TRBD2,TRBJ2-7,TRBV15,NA,TGTGCCACCAGCACATACACTAGCGGGAGGTACGAGCAGTACTTC,CATSTYTSGRYEQYF
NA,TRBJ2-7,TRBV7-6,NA,TGTGCCAGCAGCCCAGGAGGTCGCTACGAGCAGTACTTC,CASSPGGRYEQYF
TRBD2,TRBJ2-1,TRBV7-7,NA,TGTGCTAGCAGCTTAACGACTAGCGGGAGTGATGAGCAGTTCTTC,CASSLTTSGSDEQFF
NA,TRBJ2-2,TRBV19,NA,TGTGCCAGTTTGCGTAAGATCCCCAACACCGGGGAGCTGTTTTTT,CASLRKIPNTGELFF
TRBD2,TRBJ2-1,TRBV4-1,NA,TGCGCCAGCAGCCAAGTGGGACGGGTAGCGGGAGGGCCGAATGAGCAGTTCTTC,CASSQVGRVAGGPNEQFF
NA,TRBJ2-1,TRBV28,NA,TGTGCCAGCAGTTTATTTAGAGGCGATGAGCAGTTCTTC,CASSLFRGDEQFF
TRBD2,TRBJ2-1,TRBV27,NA,TGTGCCAGCAGACCGGGGAGGGTAATAGGGAATGAGCAGTTCTTC,CASRPGRVIGNEQFF
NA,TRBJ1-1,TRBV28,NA,TGTGCCAGCAGTTTGGTGGTGGGGGGCACTGAAGCTTTCTTT,CASSLVVGGTEAFF
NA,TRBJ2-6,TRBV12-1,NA,TGTGCCAGCGGGCGGACAGCCGACCACTCTGGGGCCAACGTCCTGACTTTC,CASGRTADHSGANVLTF
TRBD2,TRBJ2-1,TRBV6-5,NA,TGTGCCAGCAGCCCGGGACTAGCGGTTGAGCAGTTCTTC,CASSPGLAVEQFF
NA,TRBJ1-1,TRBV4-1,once,TGCGCCAGCAGCCAAGATTCCGGGAACACTGAAGCTTTCTTT,CASSQDSGNTEAFF
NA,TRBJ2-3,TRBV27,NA,TGTGCCAGCCAAGACACATACACAGATACGCAGTATTTT,CASQDTYTDTQYF
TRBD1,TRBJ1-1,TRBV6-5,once,TGTGCCAGCAGTTGGGGACAGGGGGCCTCTGAAGCTTTCTTT,CASSWGQGASEAFF
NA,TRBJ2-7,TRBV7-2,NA,TGTGCCAGCAGCTCTCACGGAGGCTACGAGCAGTACTTC,CASSSHGGYEQYF
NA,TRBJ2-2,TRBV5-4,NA,TGTGCCAGCACCTACACCGGGGAGCTGTTTTTT,CASTYTGELFF
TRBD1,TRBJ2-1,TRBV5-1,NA,TGCGCCAGCAGCTACGGGACAGGGGGTACCTACAATGAGCAGTTCTTC,CASSYGTGGTYNEQFF
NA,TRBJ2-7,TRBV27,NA,TGTGCCAGCAAACATTATGGGCAGGGAGTCTACGAGCAGTACTTC,CASKHYGQGVYEQYF
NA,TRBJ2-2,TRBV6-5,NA,TGTGCCAGCAGTTACGAGGGCGACACCGGGGAGCTGTTTTTT,CASSYEGDTGELFF
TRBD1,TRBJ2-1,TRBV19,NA,TGTGCCAGTAGTGGGACAGGGGAGGGGTACAATGAGCAGTTCTTC,CASSGTGEGYNEQFF
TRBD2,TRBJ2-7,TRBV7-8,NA,TGTGCCAGCAGCTCCTTAATAGCGGGAGAAGGTGAGCAGTACTTC,CASSSLIAGEGEQYF
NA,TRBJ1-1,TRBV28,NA,TGTGCCAGCAGTTTAGGGAACACTGAAGCTTTCTTT,CASSLGNTEAFF